This paragraph covers one TCR beta chain sequence. The antigen is unknown. Within the sample, other DNA sequences also encode this same CDR3. Generated by immunoSEQ multiplex PCR, the TCRdb table keeps only in-frame clones and is missing some. Here the sample spans roughly 2.6 million clones, roughly nine tenths being singletons. The CDR3 covers 14 residues. The junction had 3 bases not matched to a gene; V was cut back by 3 bases and J by 5 bases. The germline V gene has CDR1 SGDLS and CDR2 YYNGEE. The source of the sample is a study of shared clonotypes between healthy human individuals. Study-wide results and limits: In the sorted subsets, rarefaction showed sequencing was incomplete despite large depth.

Each donor was a Caucasian adult residing in Nashville, Tennessee. The material sequenced was naive CD4+ T cells sorted from blood. The sample's subset: CD45RA+ positively selected. This sequence joins TRBV9 and TRBJ2-5; 11 bases align to TRBD2. The receptor was derived from a man younger than 30 in good health. In nucleotides, the CDR3 is TGTGCCAGCAGCGGGGGACTAGCGGAGGAGACCCAGTACTTC. Its translation: CASSGGLAEETQYF.